The 20 T cell receptor beta chains below all came from one sample that was sequenced in a study of T cell repertoires in cytomegalovirus infection. MiXCR was run by TCRdb on the reads, yielding one entry per CDR3 protein. The sample lists approximately 130,000 distinct CDR3 sequences, roughly 9% seen once, with around 9.1% in the top ten. Sample: PBMCs. Source of these receptors: a human donor in good health (CMV status not recorded). Some clones in this sample may be carry-over from other donors' samples.

This clonotype was counted only a few times. The chain is built from TRBV23-1 and TRBJ2-2; TRBD1 agrees at 7 bases. TRBV23-1 is assigned to the ORF class and has an uncertain function. The V and J ends lost 5 bases and 7 bases, in that order; junction bases with no gene match: 10. This CDR3 spans 15 amino acids. The CDR3 here is CASSARTGGIGELFF. CDR3 sequence (DNA): TGCGCCAGCAGTGCACGGACAGGAGGAATCGGGGAGCTGTTTTTT.

This clonotype was counted at least ten times. The V and J genes are TRBV4-1 and TRBJ2-5; tentatively, D is TRBD1 (6 bases). From germline, CDR1 is MGHRA and CDR2 YSYEKL. V was clipped by 0 bases and J by 0 bases, with 14 bases between them. There are 17 residues in the CDR3. The CDR3 coding sequence is TGCGCCAGCAGCCAAGACGGGGACATACGGAACCAAGAGACCCAGTACTTC. Translation gives CASSQDGDIRNQETQYF.

The table lists this clonotype with a few counts. The chain combines TRBV29-1 with TRBJ2-3; TRBD1 matches 8 bases. Germline V CDR1 and CDR2: SQVTM, ANQGSEA. The trim removed 5 bases at V and 2 bases at J, leaving 6 bases unmatched. There are 14 residues in the CDR3. The CDR3 nucleotides read TGCAGCGTTCGCCAGGGGGCACCCACAGATACGCAGTATTTT. Encoded protein: CSVRQGAPTDTQYF.

This chain connects TRBV29-1 to TRBJ2-5; D is ambiguous. Germline V CDR1 and CDR2: SQVTM, ANQGSEA. This CDR3 comprises 14 residues. Trimming took off 5 bases at V and 5 bases at J, with 18 bases between the two ends. The CDR3 loop reads CSVQSFLGIETQYF. In nucleotides, the CDR3 is TGCAGCGTTCAAAGTTTCTTGGGAATCGAGACCCAGTACTTC.

This clonotype occurred many times. This sequence joins TRBV28 and TRBJ2-5, with 9 bases matching TRBD2. CDR3 length: 14 amino acids. Germline CDR1 is MDHEN and CDR2 is SYDVKM. V lost 5 bases to trimming and J lost 4 bases; unmatched junction nucleotides: 5. As DNA, the CDR3 is TGTGCCAGCAGTGGAGCGGGGGGTGGAGAGACCCAGTACTTC. Its protein is CASSGAGGGETQYF.

This clonotype was detected ten times or more. The rearrangement joins TRBV7-9 to TRBJ2-5, with D perhaps matching TRBD1 (6 bases). Trimming took 5 bases from V and 5 from J, leaving 15 bases between them. Germline V gene sequence: CDR1 SEHNR, CDR2 FQNEAQ (reference sequence). CDR3 size: 14 residues. CDR3 coding DNA: TGTGCCAGCAGCACCCGGACAGAAAGGGAGACCCAGTACTTC. Translating gives CASSTRTERETQYF.

This clonotype has ten or more counts. The chain combines TRBV6-5 with TRBJ2-7; D possibly corresponds to TRBD2 (5 bases). The germline V and J ends were trimmed by 5 bases and 4 bases, with 15 bases remaining between them. The CDR3 is 14 amino acids. Germline assignment: CDR1 MNHEY and CDR2 SVGAGI. The CDR3 DNA follows: TGTGCCAGCAGTCGGGATCGGACCCGTTACGAGCAGTACTTC. It translates to CASSRDRTRYEQYF.

In its sample, this clonotype was seen many times. This chain connects TRBV3-1 to TRBJ1-1; tentatively, D is TRBD1 (5 bases). The CDR3 totals 14 residues. CDR1 LGHDT and CDR2 YNNKEL come from the germline V gene (reference sequence). V lost 2 bases and J 4 bases, leaving 11 bases between the germline ends. The CDR3 sequence is CASSQPGVGTEAFF. CDR3 bases: TGTGCCAGCAGCCAACCGGGGGTCGGCACTGAAGCTTTCTTT.

The V gene is TRBV30, the J gene TRBJ1-5; D might be TRBD1 (6 bases). Trimming took 4 bases from V and 5 from J, leaving 18 bases between them. The CDR3 spans 15 residues. Germline assignment: CDR1 GTSNPN and CDR2 SVGIG (reference sequence). CDR3 nucleotides: TGTGCCTGGACCCCGGGGGCAGGCCTCCATCAGCCCCAGCATTTT. Its translation: CAWTPGAGLHQPQHF.

The sample holds many counts of this clonotype. The V call is TRBV7-6, the J call TRBJ1-6; weak D call: TRBD1 (5 bases). Germline CDR1 reads SGHVS; CDR2 reads FNYEAQ. The CDR3 is 17 amino acids. The V end was cut by 0 bases, the J end by 7 bases, with 16 bases between. In DNA, the CDR3 is TGTGCCAGCAGCTTAGCGACACCTTCGGGGGAGAATTCACCCCTCCACTTT. Encoded protein: CASSLATPSGENSPLHF.

This clonotype came up many times. CDR3 sequence (DNA): TGTGCCACCGTGACAGGAGCGACTCTGTCTGGGGCCAACGTCCTGACTTTC. Translation: CATVTGATLSGANVLTF. The chain joins TRBV28 to TRBJ2-6; a possible D gene is TRBD1 (6 bases). The CDR3 sequence is 17 residues long. V lost 10 bases to trimming and J lost 1 base, with 20 bases between them. Germline CDR1 MDHEN, CDR2 SYDVKM.

This clonotype was seen repeatedly, ten times or more. The V and J genes are TRBV29-1 and TRBJ2-2; TRBD1 agrees at 8 bases. V was pared by 7 bases and J by 1 base, with 2 bases of the junction left unmatched. The length of the CDR3 is 13 residues. Looked up from germline, CDR1 is SQVTM and CDR2 is ANQGSEA. CDR3 protein: CSATGGNTGELFF. In nucleotides, the CDR3 is TGCAGCGCCACAGGGGGGAACACCGGGGAGCTGTTTTTT.

This clonotype was seen repeatedly, ten times or more. This chain connects TRBV29-1 to TRBJ1-1, with 9 bases fitting TRBD1. The CDR3 loop spans 13 amino acids. Trimming at V came to 3 bases and at J to 2 bases, leaving 1 base not matched to a gene. Germline V gene sequence: CDR1 SQVTM, CDR2 ANQGSEA. This CDR3 reads CSVDTGGNTEAFF. In nucleotides, the CDR3 is TGCAGCGTTGATACAGGGGGCAACACTGAAGCTTTCTTT.

CDR3 bases: TGCAGTGCTAGAGATGTTAGCGGGGGGGCCCCCAGGACCCAGTACTTC. It encodes CSARDVSGGAPRTQYF. This chain joins TRBV20-1 and TRBJ2-5; TRBD2 matches at 11 bases. Germline trimming cut 0 bases from V and 7 bases from J; bases unmatched to any gene: 10. The CDR3 runs to 16 residues. Germline V CDR1 and CDR2: DFQATT, SNEGSKA (reference sequence).

In this sample, this clonotype turned up many times. The chain has TRBV7-2 and TRBJ2-3; TRBD2 matches 16 bases. CDR1 and CDR2 (germline): SGHTA, FQGNSA. Trimming at V came to 4 bases and at J to 4 bases, leaving 5 bases not matched to a gene. The CDR3 loop spans 17 amino acids. CDR3 in DNA: TGTGCCAGCAGCTCGGGACTAGCGGGGGGGCCGGCAGATACGCAGTATTTT. Encoded protein: CASSSGLAGGPADTQYF.

The chain couples TRBV6-5 to TRBJ1-4; D gene unclear. In germline, CDR1 is MNHEY, CDR2 SVGAGI. The CDR3 consists of 12 residues. V dropped 5 bases and J dropped 6 bases, with 7 bases sitting between them. Written as DNA, the CDR3 is TGTGCCAGCAGTCCAGGCCATGAAAAACTGTTTTTT. Protein product: CASSPGHEKLFF.

This clonotype was seen ten or more times. This chain uses TRBV28 with TRBJ2-1, with TRBD2 matching 9 bases. V lost 1 base, J lost 6 bases, and 7 bases stayed unmatched. The CDR3 runs to 16 residues. Germline assignment: CDR1 MDHEN and CDR2 SYDVKM. CDR3 region: CASSLLGVAGANEQFF. The CDR3 bases are TGTGCCAGCAGTTTATTGGGGGTAGCGGGGGCCAATGAGCAGTTCTTC.

This clonotype came up many times. The J gene is TRBJ1-1, the V gene TRBV27; tentative D call: TRBD1 (6 bases). The CDR3 spans 14 residues. Trimming left V 1 base short and J 6 bases short, with 12 bases between. Germline assignment: CDR1 MNHEY and CDR2 SMNVEV (reference sequence). The CDR3 bases are TGTGCCAGCAGTTTATTGAGGGGGGGCCCTGAAGCTTTCTTT. This sequence encodes CASSLLRGGPEAFF.

This clonotype was recorded many times. This chain connects TRBV2 to TRBJ1-5; D remains unclear. This CDR3 spans 15 amino acids. Germline V lookup: CDR1 SNHLY, CDR2 FYNNEI. Trimming took 3 bases from V and 1 from J, leaving 10 bases between them. CDR3 bases: TGTGCCAGCAGTGACGGCTGGAGAAGCAATCAGCCCCAGCATTTT. Translating gives CASSDGWRSNQPQHF. The full variable domain, completed using reference TRBV2 and TRBJ1-5, is EPEVTQTPSHQVTQMGQEVILRCVPISNHLYFYWYRQILGQKVEFLVSFYNNEISEKSEIFDDQFSVERPDGSNFTLKIRSTKLEDSAMYFCASSDGWRSNQPQHFGDGTRLSIL.

There are many counts of this clonotype. The chain uses TRBV2 and TRBJ2-7; 12 nucleotides align to TRBD1. J was trimmed by 5 bases and V by 4 bases; bases with no gene match: 3. In germline, CDR1 is SNHLY, CDR2 FYNNEI. The CDR3 totals 14 residues. CDR3 nucleotides: TGTGCCAGCAGTGTGGGACAGGGGGCTGACGAGCAGTACTTC. Translated: CASSVGQGADEQYF.